The present T cell receptor beta chain was sequenced within a study of blood T cells in healthy people across ages. Together with a sample-barcoded 5' primer, a J-beta primer mix was included in a second PCR lasting roughly 6 to 12 cycles. From the 5' RACE reads, TCRdb called clonotypes with MiXCR, one entry per CDR3 protein. The sample has around 800,000 distinct CDR3 sequences, around 50% seen once; the top ten hold 15% to 20%. For this clonotype: What it binds is unknown.

The junction had 4 bases not matched to a gene; V was cut back by 6 bases and J by 0 bases. Per the germline V gene, CDR1 is SGHTA and CDR2 is FQGNSA. The CDR3 spans 15 residues. Study conclusions and caveats: Diversity of TCR beta correlated strongly with naive T cell percentage.

This sequence was found in an older man in good health. The genes are TRBV7-2 and TRBJ1-4; 7 bases are shared with TRBD1. Material for sequencing was blood. The CDR3 here is CASRSTGATNEKLFF. The CDR3 DNA follows: TGTGCCAGCAGATCTACAGGGGCAACTAATGAAAAACTGTTTTTT.